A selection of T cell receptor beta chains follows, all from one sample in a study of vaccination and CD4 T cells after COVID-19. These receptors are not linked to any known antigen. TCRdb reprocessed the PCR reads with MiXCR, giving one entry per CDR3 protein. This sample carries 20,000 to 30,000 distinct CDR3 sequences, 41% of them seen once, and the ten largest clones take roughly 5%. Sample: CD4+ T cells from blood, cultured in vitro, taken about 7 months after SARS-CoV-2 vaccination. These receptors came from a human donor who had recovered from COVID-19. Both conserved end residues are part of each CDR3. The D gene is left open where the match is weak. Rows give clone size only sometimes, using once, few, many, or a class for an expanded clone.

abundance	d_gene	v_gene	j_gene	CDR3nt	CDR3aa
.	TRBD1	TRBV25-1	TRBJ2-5	TGTGCCAGCAGTGACTGGGACAGGGGAGCCGTAGAGACCCAGTACTTC	CASSDWDRGAVETQYF
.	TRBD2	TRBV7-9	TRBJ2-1	TGTGCCAGCAGCTCCCCTCGGGGGGGCGGCTCCTACAATGAGCAGTTCTTC	CASSSPRGGGSYNEQFF
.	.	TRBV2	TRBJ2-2	TGTGCCAGCAGCGCCAATCTAGCGTCCGGGGAGCTGTTTTTT	CASSANLASGELFF
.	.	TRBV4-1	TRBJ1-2	TGCGCCAGCAGCCAGGGGGCCTGGGCCGGAGTAGGTGGTGGCTACACCTTC	CASSQGAWAGVGGGYTF
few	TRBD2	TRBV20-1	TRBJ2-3	TGCAGTGCTAGAGAGAGGGCTAGCGGGAGGGCTAGCACAGATACGCAGTATTTT	CSARERASGRASTDTQYF
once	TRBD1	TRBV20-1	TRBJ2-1	TGCAGTGCTCGGGACAGCCTCGAAACCTTCTACAATGAGCAGTTCTTC	CSARDSLETFYNEQFF
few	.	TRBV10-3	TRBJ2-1	TGTGCCAGCCCCCCCTCCTGGGGCGACCCCAGGATTAGCTCCTACAATGAGCAGTTCTTC	CASPPSWGDPRISSYNEQFF
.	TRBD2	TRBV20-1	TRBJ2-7	TGCAGTGCTAGTAGGACTAGCAGACTCTACGAGCAGTACTTC	CSASRTSRLYEQYF
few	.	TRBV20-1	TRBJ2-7	TGCAGTGCTAGTGGTAGCCACGAGCAGTACTTC	CSASGSHEQYF
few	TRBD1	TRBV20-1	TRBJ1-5	TGCAGTGCTAGCCGACAACAGGGGGTCGGACAGCCCCAGCATTTT	CSASRQQGVGQPQHF
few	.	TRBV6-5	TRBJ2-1	TGTGCCAGCAGTTTGGCAGGGGTTCAGGAGCAGTTCTTC	CASSLAGVQEQFF
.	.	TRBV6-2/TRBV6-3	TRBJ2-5	TGTGCCAGCAGTTACGCCGGGACAAGTCAAGAGACCCAGTACTTC	CASSYAGTSQETQYF
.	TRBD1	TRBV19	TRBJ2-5	TGTGCCAGTAGTATCCGGACAGGGGGGACAGAGACCCAGTACTTC	CASSIRTGGTETQYF
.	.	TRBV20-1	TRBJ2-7	TGCAGTGCTAGTCCCCGGGTGGCGGGGAGCTCCTACGAGCAGTACTTC	CSASPRVAGSSYEQYF
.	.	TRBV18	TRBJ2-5	TGTGCCAGCTCAGCATCCGGGGTTGGAGAGACCCAGTACTTC	CASSASGVGETQYF
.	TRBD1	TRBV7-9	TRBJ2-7	TGTGCCAGCAGCGAGACAGGGTTGCACGAGCAGTACTTC	CASSETGLHEQYF
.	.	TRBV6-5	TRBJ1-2	TGTGCCAGCAGTTACGGCAGGAACCAAGCTAACTATGGCTACACCTTC	CASSYGRNQANYGYTF
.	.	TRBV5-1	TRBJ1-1	TGCGCCAGCAGCTTGATGCTCAAAGATACTGAAGCTTTCTTT	CASSLMLKDTEAFF
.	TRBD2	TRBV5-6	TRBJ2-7	TGTGCCAGCAGCTTGGTTAGCGGGAGCGGCCACGAGCAGTACTTC	CASSLVSGSGHEQYF
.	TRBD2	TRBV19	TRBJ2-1	TGTGCCAGTAGCGCGGGACTAGCGGACAATGAGCAGTTCTTC	CASSAGLADNEQFF
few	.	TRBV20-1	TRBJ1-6	TGCAGTGCTAGAGAGGTGGCTGGGCGAAATTCACCCCTCCACTTT	CSAREVAGRNSPLHF
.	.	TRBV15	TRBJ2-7	TGTGCCACCAGCCTAGGGCCGGGGAAACACGAGCAGTACTTC	CATSLGPGKHEQYF
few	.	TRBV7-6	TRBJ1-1	TGTGCCAGCAGCTTAGTACGGTTCGTTGGAGGAAGAGGTGAAGCTTTCTTT	CASSLVRFVGGRGEAFF
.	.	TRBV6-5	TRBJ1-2	TGTGCCAGCAGTTACCAGAACAGGCGTGGCTACACCTTC	CASSYQNRRGYTF
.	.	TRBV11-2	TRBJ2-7	TGTGCCAGCAGCCAGGGATGGCAGTCCTACGAGCAGTACTTC	CASSQGWQSYEQYF
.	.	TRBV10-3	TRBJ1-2	TGTGCCATCAGTGAGCCAGGGGAGGGAGGCTACACCTTC	CAISEPGEGGYTF
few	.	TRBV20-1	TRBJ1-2	TGCAGTGCTAGTGATGGGTATGGCTACACCTTC	CSASDGYGYTF
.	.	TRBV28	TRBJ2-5	TGTGCCAGCAGTTTGGGGGCACCTAGTGGCCATGAGACCCAGTACTTC	CASSLGAPSGHETQYF
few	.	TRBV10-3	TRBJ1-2	TGTGCCATCATGGCTGGGATGGCCTATGGCTACACCTTC	CAIMAGMAYGYTF
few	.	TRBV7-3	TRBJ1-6	TGTGCCAGCAGCTTGGGGCTAAGGCGTGGATCACCCCTCCACTTT	CASSLGLRRGSPLHF
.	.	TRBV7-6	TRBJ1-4	TGTGCCAGCAGCGGTGGTTCCGGAAAACTGTTTTTT	CASSGGSGKLFF
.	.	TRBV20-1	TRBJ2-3	TGCAGTGCTAGAGTAATGGCAGGCACAGATACGCAGTATTTT	CSARVMAGTDTQYF
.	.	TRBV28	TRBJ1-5	TGTGCCAGCAGTTTTTCCAGGGGCGGCGGCCAGCCCCAGCATTTT	CASSFSRGGGQPQHF
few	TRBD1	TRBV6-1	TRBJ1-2	TGTGCCAGCAGCCCCTCGACAGGGACCGCCTACACCTTC	CASSPSTGTAYTF
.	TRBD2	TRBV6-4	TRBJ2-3	TGTGCCAGCTCCAGACTAGCGGGGCGCACAGATACGCAGTATTTT	CASSRLAGRTDTQYF
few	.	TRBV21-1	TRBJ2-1	TGTGCCAGCAGCAAAGGTTACAGCGGGAGGTACAAGGATGAGCAGTTCTTC	CASSKGYSGRYKDEQFF